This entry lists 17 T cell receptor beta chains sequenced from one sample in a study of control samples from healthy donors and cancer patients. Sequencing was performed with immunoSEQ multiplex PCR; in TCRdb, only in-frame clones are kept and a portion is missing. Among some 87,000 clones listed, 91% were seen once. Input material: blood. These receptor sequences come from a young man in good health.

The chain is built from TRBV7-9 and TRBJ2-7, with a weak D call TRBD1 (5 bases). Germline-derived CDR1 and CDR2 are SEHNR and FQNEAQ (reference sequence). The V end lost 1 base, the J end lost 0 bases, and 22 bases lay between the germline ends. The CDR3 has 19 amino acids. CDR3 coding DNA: TGTGCCAGCAGCTTAGGTCTTGGGGCAACGAGCAAGGGCTCCTACGAGCAGTACTTC. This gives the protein CASSLGLGATSKGSYEQYF. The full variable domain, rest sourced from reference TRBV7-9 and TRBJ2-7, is DTGVSQNPRHKITKRGQNVTFRCDPISEHNRLYWYRQTLGQGPEFLTYFQNEAQLEKSRLLSDRFSAERPKGSFSTLEIQRTEQGDSAMYLCASSLGLGATSKGSYEQYFGPGTRLTVT.

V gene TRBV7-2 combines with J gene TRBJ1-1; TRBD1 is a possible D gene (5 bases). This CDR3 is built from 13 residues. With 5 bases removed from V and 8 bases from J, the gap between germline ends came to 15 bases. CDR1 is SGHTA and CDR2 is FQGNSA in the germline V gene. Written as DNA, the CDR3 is TGTGCCAGCAGCCGAGTCCGGGCAGGGGAAGCTTTCTTT. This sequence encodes CASSRVRAGEAFF.

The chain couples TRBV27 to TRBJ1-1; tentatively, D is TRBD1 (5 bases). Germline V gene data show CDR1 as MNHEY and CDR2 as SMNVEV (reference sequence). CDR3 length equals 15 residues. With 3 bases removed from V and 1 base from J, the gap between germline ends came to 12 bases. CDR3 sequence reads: CASSFLAGRNTEAFF. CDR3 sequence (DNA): TGTGCCAGCAGTTTTCTTGCAGGGAGGAACACTGAAGCTTTCTTT.

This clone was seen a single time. CDR3 loop: CASRVGQGWTEAFF. CDR3 sequence (DNA): TGTGCCAGTAGGGTCGGACAGGGTTGGACTGAAGCTTTCTTT. The chain joins TRBV19 to TRBJ1-1; 8 bases are shared with TRBD1. CDR1 is LNHDA and CDR2 is SQIVND in the germline V gene (reference sequence). V was pared by 6 bases and J by 5 bases, with 8 bases of the junction left unmatched. The CDR3 covers 14 residues. Full variable domain (rest looked up from reference TRBV19 and TRBJ1-1): DGGITQSPKYLFRKEGQNVTLSCEQNLNHDAMYWYRQDPGQGLRLIYYSQIVNDFQKGDIAEGYSVSREKKESFPLTVTSAQKNPTAFYLCASRVGQGWTEAFFGQGTRLTVV.

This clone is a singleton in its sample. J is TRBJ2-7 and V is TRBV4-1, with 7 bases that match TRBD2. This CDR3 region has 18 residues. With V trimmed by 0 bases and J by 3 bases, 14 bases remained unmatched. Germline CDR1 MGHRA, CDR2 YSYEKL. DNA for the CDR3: TGCGCCAGCAGCCAAGAAGGTCGAGCGGGGAATTTAATCTACGAGCAGTACTTC. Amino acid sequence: CASSQEGRAGNLIYEQYF.

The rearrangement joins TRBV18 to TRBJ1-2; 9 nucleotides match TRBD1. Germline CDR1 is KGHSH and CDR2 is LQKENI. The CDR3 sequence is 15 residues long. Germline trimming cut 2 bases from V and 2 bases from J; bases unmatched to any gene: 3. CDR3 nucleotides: TGTGCCAGCTCACCAGTCGGGACAGGGAACTATGGCTACACCTTC. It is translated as CASSPVGTGNYGYTF.

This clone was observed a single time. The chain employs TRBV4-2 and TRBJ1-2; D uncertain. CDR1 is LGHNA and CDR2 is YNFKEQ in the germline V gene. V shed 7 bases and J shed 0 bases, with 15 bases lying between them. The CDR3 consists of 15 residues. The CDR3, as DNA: TGTGCCAGCACCCTCGGCAGGTTACCTAACTATGGCTACACCTTC. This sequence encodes CASTLGRLPNYGYTF.

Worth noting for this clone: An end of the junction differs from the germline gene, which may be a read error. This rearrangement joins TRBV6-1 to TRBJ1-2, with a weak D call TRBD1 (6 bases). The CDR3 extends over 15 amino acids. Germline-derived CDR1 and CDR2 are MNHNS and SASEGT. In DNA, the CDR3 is TGTGCCAGCACTGAAAGGGACAACCTGGGGAAGGGCTACACCTTC. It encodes CASTERDNLGKGYTF.

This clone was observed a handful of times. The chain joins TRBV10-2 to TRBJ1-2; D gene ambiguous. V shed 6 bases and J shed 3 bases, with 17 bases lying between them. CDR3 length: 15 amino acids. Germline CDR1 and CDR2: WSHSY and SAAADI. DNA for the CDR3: TGCGCCAGCAGGGGTGGAGGGTTTGATGACTATGGCTACACCTTC. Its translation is CASRGGGFDDYGYTF.

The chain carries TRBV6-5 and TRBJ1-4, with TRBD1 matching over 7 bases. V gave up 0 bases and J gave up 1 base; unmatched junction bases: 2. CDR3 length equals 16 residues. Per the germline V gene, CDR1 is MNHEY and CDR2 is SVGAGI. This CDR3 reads CASSYSTGRTNEKLFF. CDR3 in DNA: TGTGCCAGCAGTTACTCGACAGGGCGAACTAATGAAAAACTGTTTTTT.

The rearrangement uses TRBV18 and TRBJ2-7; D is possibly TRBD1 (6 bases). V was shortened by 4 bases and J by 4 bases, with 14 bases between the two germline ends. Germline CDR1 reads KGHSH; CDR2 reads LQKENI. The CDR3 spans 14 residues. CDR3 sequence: CASSLKDSPYEQYF. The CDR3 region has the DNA TGTGCCAGCTCACTCAAGGACAGTCCTTACGAGCAGTACTTC. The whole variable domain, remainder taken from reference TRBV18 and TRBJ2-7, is NAGVMQNPRHLVRRRGQEARLRCSPMKGHSHVYWYRQLPEEGLKFMVYLQKENIIDESGMPKERFSAEFPKEGPSILRIQQVVRGDSAAYFCASSLKDSPYEQYFGPGTRLTVT.

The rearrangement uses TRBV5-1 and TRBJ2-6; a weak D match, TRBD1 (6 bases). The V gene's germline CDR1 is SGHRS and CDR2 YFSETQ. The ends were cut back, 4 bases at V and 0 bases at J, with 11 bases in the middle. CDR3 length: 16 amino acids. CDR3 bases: TGCGCCAGCAGCCTATCAGGGGTCTCTGGGGCCAACGTCCTGACTTTC. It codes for CASSLSGVSGANVLTF.

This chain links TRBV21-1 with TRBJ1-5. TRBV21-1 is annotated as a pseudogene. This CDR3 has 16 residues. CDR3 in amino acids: CASSKNPVDSNQPQHF. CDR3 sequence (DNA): TGTGCCAGCAGCAAAAATCCGGTTGATAGCAATCAGCCCCAGCATTTT.

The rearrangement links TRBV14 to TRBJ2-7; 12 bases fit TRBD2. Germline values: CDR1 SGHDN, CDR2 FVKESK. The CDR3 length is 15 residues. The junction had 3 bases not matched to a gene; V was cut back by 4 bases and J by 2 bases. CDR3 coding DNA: TGTGCCAGCAGCCTAGGACTAGCGGGGCCCTACGAGCAGTACTTC. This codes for CASSLGLAGPYEQYF.

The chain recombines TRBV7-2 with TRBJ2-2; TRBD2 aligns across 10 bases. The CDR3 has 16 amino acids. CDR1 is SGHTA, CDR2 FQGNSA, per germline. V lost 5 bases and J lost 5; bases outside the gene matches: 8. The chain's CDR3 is CASSLTSGAFTGELFF. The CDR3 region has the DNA TGTGCCAGCAGCCTCACTAGCGGGGCCTTTACCGGGGAGCTGTTTTTT. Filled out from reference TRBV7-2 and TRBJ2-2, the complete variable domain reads GAGVSQSPSNKVTEKGKDVELRCDPISGHTALYWYRQSLGQGLEFLIYFQGNSAPDKSGLPSDRFSAERTGGSVSTLTIQRTQQEDSAVYLCASSLTSGAFTGELFFGEGSRLTVL.

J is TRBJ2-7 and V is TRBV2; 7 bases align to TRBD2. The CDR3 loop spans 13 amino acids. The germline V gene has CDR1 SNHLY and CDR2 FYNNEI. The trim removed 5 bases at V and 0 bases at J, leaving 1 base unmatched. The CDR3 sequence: CASSRDYSYEQYF. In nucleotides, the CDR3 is TGTGCCAGCAGTAGGGACTACTCCTACGAGCAGTACTTC. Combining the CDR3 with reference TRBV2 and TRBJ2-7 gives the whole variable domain EPEVTQTPSHQVTQMGQEVILRCVPISNHLYFYWYRQILGQKVEFLVSFYNNEISEKSEIFDDQFSVERPDGSNFTLKIRSTKLEDSAMYFCASSRDYSYEQYFGPGTRLTVT.

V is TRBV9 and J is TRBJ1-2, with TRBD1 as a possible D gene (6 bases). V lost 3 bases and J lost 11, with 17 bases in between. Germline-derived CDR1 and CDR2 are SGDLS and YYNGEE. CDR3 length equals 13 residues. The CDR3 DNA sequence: TGTGCCAGCAGCGCGCAGGGGACCAGGGGTTACACCTTC. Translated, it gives CASSAQGTRGYTF.